These T cell receptor beta chains were read from a single sample in a study of blood T cell repertoires in COVID-19. Produced via immunoSEQ multiplex PCR; TCRdb's table is partial and in-frame only. The sample lists some 110,000 clones, more than 80% occurring once. The sequenced sample was peripheral blood. Receptors were obtained from a woman of 80 years or more with COVID-19, enrolled during active disease. Both conserved end residues are part of each CDR3. D genes are given only for firm matches. A row's size may be missing; if present it is once, few, many or a size class.

v_gene: TRBV6-6; j_gene: TRBJ1-1; abundance: .; d_gene: TRBD1; CDR3nt: TGTGCCAGCAGTTACTCGATGCAGGGGGTGGCAGAAGCTTTCTTT; CDR3aa: CASSYSMQGVAEAFF
v_gene: TRBV6-1; j_gene: TRBJ1-4; abundance: .; d_gene: .; CDR3nt: TGTGCCAGCAGTGAAGTAGGTGGGGCAAATGAAAAACTGTTTTTT; CDR3aa: CASSEVGGANEKLFF
v_gene: TRBV2; j_gene: TRBJ2-5; abundance: .; d_gene: .; CDR3nt: TGTGCCAGCAGTGAGGACAGTAGCGAGACCCAGTACTTC; CDR3aa: CASSEDSSETQYF
v_gene: TRBV5-1; j_gene: TRBJ2-3; abundance: .; d_gene: .; CDR3nt: TGCGCCAGCAGCCAACAATCTTGGGACTTCACAGATACGCAGTATTTT; CDR3aa: CASSQQSWDFTDTQYF
v_gene: TRBV7-2; j_gene: TRBJ2-7; abundance: .; d_gene: .; CDR3nt: TGTGCCAGCAGCTCTCAGCGGAGTTCCTACGAGCAGTACTTC; CDR3aa: CASSSQRSSYEQYF
v_gene: TRBV6-5; j_gene: TRBJ2-7; abundance: .; d_gene: TRBD1; CDR3nt: TGTGCCAGCAGATTCAGAGGACAGGGTTCCTACGAGCAGTACTTC; CDR3aa: CASRFRGQGSYEQYF
v_gene: TRBV5-1; j_gene: TRBJ1-2; abundance: .; d_gene: TRBD1; CDR3nt: TGCGCCAGCAGCTCTATAGGACAGGTCTATGGCTACACCTTC; CDR3aa: CASSSIGQVYGYTF
v_gene: TRBV4-3; j_gene: TRBJ1-2; abundance: .; d_gene: .; CDR3nt: TGCGCCAGCAGCCAAGCCCTGGTGGTGGAGTACTATGGCTACACCTTC; CDR3aa: CASSQALVVEYYGYTF
v_gene: TRBV3-1/TRBV3-2; j_gene: TRBJ2-7; abundance: .; d_gene: TRBD2; CDR3nt: TGTGCCAGCGGGCTAGCGGGAGGGCCCTACGAGCAGTACTTC; CDR3aa: CASGLAGGPYEQYF
v_gene: TRBV19; j_gene: TRBJ1-2; abundance: .; d_gene: .; CDR3nt: TGTGCCAGTGAAAGTACGACAAAGGATATCTACACCTTC; CDR3aa: CASESTTKDIYTF
v_gene: TRBV28; j_gene: TRBJ2-1; abundance: .; d_gene: TRBD1; CDR3nt: TGTGCCAGCAACCCCGGGACAGCCCTTTACAATGAGCAGTTCTTC; CDR3aa: CASNPGTALYNEQFF
v_gene: TRBV10-3; j_gene: TRBJ2-5; abundance: few; d_gene: .; CDR3nt: TGTGCCATCAGTGCGAAGCGGCAAGAGACCCAGTACTTC; CDR3aa: CAISAKRQETQYF
v_gene: TRBV9; j_gene: TRBJ2-1; abundance: few; d_gene: TRBD2; CDR3nt: TGTGCCAGCAGCGTAGTGGCGGGAGTCGGGGATGAGCAGTTCTTC; CDR3aa: CASSVVAGVGDEQFF
v_gene: TRBV9; j_gene: TRBJ2-1; abundance: .; d_gene: .; CDR3nt: TGTGCCAGCAGCCCTCGGGTAGGTACCTACAATGAGCAGTTCTTC; CDR3aa: CASSPRVGTYNEQFF
v_gene: TRBV10-3; j_gene: TRBJ1-1; abundance: .; d_gene: TRBD1; CDR3nt: TGTGCCATCAGAACGGACAGGGGTGGGACTGAAGCTTTCTTT; CDR3aa: CAIRTDRGGTEAFF
v_gene: TRBV2; j_gene: TRBJ2-7; abundance: .; d_gene: .; CDR3nt: TGTGCCAGCAGTGACGAGACAGTGAGCTACGAGCAGTACTTC; CDR3aa: CASSDETVSYEQYF
v_gene: TRBV5-1; j_gene: TRBJ2-1; abundance: .; d_gene: TRBD1; CDR3nt: TGCGCCAGTGCGACAGGGGCGGGACGAGAGCAGTTCTTC; CDR3aa: CASATGAGREQFF
v_gene: TRBV6-1; j_gene: TRBJ2-2; abundance: few; d_gene: .; CDR3nt: TGTGCCAGCAGTGAGGGGCGAGGAGCGAACACCGGGGAGCTGTTTTTT; CDR3aa: CASSEGRGANTGELFF
v_gene: TRBV3-1/TRBV3-2; j_gene: TRBJ2-3; abundance: .; d_gene: .; CDR3nt: TGTGCCAGCAGCCAAGGAGGCGGGAGCACAGATACGCAGTATTTT; CDR3aa: CASSQGGGSTDTQYF
v_gene: TRBV11-1; j_gene: TRBJ1-1; abundance: .; d_gene: .; CDR3nt: TGTGCCAGCAGCTTGGCTATGGGGGGTAACACTGAAGCTTTCTTT; CDR3aa: CASSLAMGGNTEAFF
v_gene: TRBV7-8; j_gene: TRBJ1-2; abundance: .; d_gene: .; CDR3nt: TGTGCCAGCAGCTTAGCTTGGACAGATTATGGCTACACCTTC; CDR3aa: CASSLAWTDYGYTF
v_gene: TRBV3-1/TRBV3-2; j_gene: TRBJ2-7; abundance: .; d_gene: TRBD2; CDR3nt: TGTGCCAGCAGCCAAGGCGCGGGAGGAACTGGCGGCTACGAGCAGTACTTC; CDR3aa: CASSQGAGGTGGYEQYF
v_gene: TRBV7-9; j_gene: TRBJ1-2; abundance: .; d_gene: TRBD1; CDR3nt: TGTGCCAGCAGCATGGGGGGGACAGGCTCGGGCTACACCTTC; CDR3aa: CASSMGGTGSGYTF
v_gene: TRBV9; j_gene: TRBJ2-5; abundance: .; d_gene: .; CDR3nt: TGTGCCAGCAGCGTACTGAGCGGAATACAAGAGACCCAGTACTTC; CDR3aa: CASSVLSGIQETQYF
v_gene: TRBV5-1; j_gene: TRBJ2-5; abundance: .; d_gene: TRBD2; CDR3nt: TGCGCCAGCAGCTTGGGCTCCGGGGCGGGAGCGTCGGAGACCCAGTACTTC; CDR3aa: CASSLGSGAGASETQYF
v_gene: TRBV9; j_gene: TRBJ1-4; abundance: .; d_gene: TRBD1; CDR3nt: TGTGCCAGCAGCGCCCGGACAGGGAGGGATGAAAAACTGTTTTTT; CDR3aa: CASSARTGRDEKLFF
v_gene: TRBV7-8; j_gene: TRBJ1-6; abundance: .; d_gene: .; CDR3nt: TGTGCCAGCAGCCCCCAGGGGCGGGTGGGATCACCCCTCCACTTT; CDR3aa: CASSPQGRVGSPLHF
v_gene: TRBV7-2; j_gene: TRBJ1-2; abundance: .; d_gene: .; CDR3nt: TGTGCCAGCAGTTCCACAGGATCTTATGGCTACACCTTC; CDR3aa: CASSSTGSYGYTF
v_gene: TRBV5-1; j_gene: TRBJ2-7; abundance: .; d_gene: .; CDR3nt: TGCGCCAGCAGTTCGACAGGAAGCGAGCAGTACTTC; CDR3aa: CASSSTGSEQYF
v_gene: TRBV2; j_gene: TRBJ1-6; abundance: .; d_gene: TRBD1; CDR3nt: TGTGCCAGCAGGGACAGGAGCTCCTATAATTCACCCCTCCACTTT; CDR3aa: CASRDRSSYNSPLHF
v_gene: TRBV6-5; j_gene: TRBJ1-1; abundance: .; d_gene: .; CDR3nt: TGTGCCAGCAGTTACTCGAGGAACATGAACACTGAAGCTTTCTTT; CDR3aa: CASSYSRNMNTEAFF
v_gene: TRBV5-1; j_gene: TRBJ1-3; abundance: .; d_gene: .; CDR3nt: TGCGCCAGCAGCTTGTCAGGGTACGGAAACACCATATATTTT; CDR3aa: CASSLSGYGNTIYF
v_gene: TRBV28; j_gene: TRBJ2-7; abundance: .; d_gene: .; CDR3nt: TGTGCCAGCAGTCCTCCTATTTTCTACGAGCAGTACTTC; CDR3aa: CASSPPIFYEQYF
v_gene: TRBV7-9; j_gene: TRBJ1-1; abundance: .; d_gene: .; CDR3nt: TGTGCCAGCAGCTTCACAGGGACTGAAGCTTTCTTT; CDR3aa: CASSFTGTEAFF
v_gene: TRBV11-2; j_gene: TRBJ1-1; abundance: .; d_gene: TRBD1; CDR3nt: TGTGCCAGCAGCTTTGTACAGGGGGTTGGTGCTTTCTTT; CDR3aa: CASSFVQGVGAFF
v_gene: TRBV7-2; j_gene: TRBJ2-1; abundance: .; d_gene: .; CDR3nt: TGTGCCAGCAGCTTAGGGCCCAGTGCTGAGCAGTTCTTC; CDR3aa: CASSLGPSAEQFF
v_gene: TRBV6-5; j_gene: TRBJ2-7; abundance: few; d_gene: TRBD2; CDR3nt: TGTGCCAGCAGTCAGACTAGCGGCAACTACGAGCAGTACTTC; CDR3aa: CASSQTSGNYEQYF
v_gene: TRBV3-1/TRBV3-2; j_gene: TRBJ2-1; abundance: .; d_gene: TRBD2; CDR3nt: TGTGCCAGCAGCCAGTACCAAGCGGGGGATTACAATGAGCAGTTCTTC; CDR3aa: CASSQYQAGDYNEQFF
v_gene: TRBV7-2; j_gene: TRBJ1-1; abundance: .; d_gene: TRBD1; CDR3nt: TGTGCCAGCAGAAGACAGGGTTTTAACACTGAAGCTTTCTTT; CDR3aa: CASRRQGFNTEAFF
v_gene: TRBV10-3; j_gene: TRBJ1-2; abundance: .; d_gene: .; CDR3nt: TGTGCCATCGAGCGCCTTCGTGGCTATGGCTACACCTTC; CDR3aa: CAIERLRGYGYTF
v_gene: TRBV14; j_gene: TRBJ1-1; abundance: .; d_gene: TRBD1; CDR3nt: TGTGCCAGCAGCCCGCTAGACAGGGGGTTTTTCCCACCTGAAGCTTTCTTT; CDR3aa: CASSPLDRGFFPPEAFF
v_gene: TRBV28; j_gene: TRBJ2-3; abundance: .; d_gene: .; CDR3nt: TGTGCCAGCAGGTCGAACAGGGTGCTTGGCACAGATACGCAGTATTTT; CDR3aa: CASRSNRVLGTDTQYF
v_gene: TRBV19; j_gene: TRBJ2-1; abundance: .; d_gene: .; CDR3nt: TGTGCCAGTAGCACGATGGACAACAGCCACAATGAGCAGTTCTTC; CDR3aa: CASSTMDNSHNEQFF
v_gene: TRBV2; j_gene: TRBJ2-1; abundance: .; d_gene: TRBD2; CDR3nt: TGTGCCAGCAGTGGGACTAGCGGGTTTGGAGGTGATGAGCAGTTCTTC; CDR3aa: CASSGTSGFGGDEQFF
v_gene: TRBV7-2; j_gene: TRBJ1-5; abundance: .; d_gene: .; CDR3nt: TGTGCCAGCAGCACACAAATCGCGGGCAATCAGCCCCAGCATTTT; CDR3aa: CASSTQIAGNQPQHF
v_gene: TRBV10-3; j_gene: TRBJ2-7; abundance: .; d_gene: TRBD1; CDR3nt: TGTGCCACTCTAGCGAGTCCGGGACAGGGACGTCACGAGCAGTACTTC; CDR3aa: CATLASPGQGRHEQYF
v_gene: TRBV28; j_gene: TRBJ1-2; abundance: .; d_gene: .; CDR3nt: TGTGCCAGTGGTCAGGGGAACTATGGCTACACCTTC; CDR3aa: CASGQGNYGYTF
v_gene: TRBV21-1; j_gene: TRBJ2-2; abundance: .; d_gene: .; CDR3nt: TGTGCCAGCAGCAGGGTGGCCTGGCCTAGTTTCCCGAACACCGGGGAGCTGTTTTTT; CDR3aa: CASSRVAWPSFPNTGELFF
v_gene: TRBV6-5; j_gene: TRBJ1-6; abundance: few; d_gene: .; CDR3nt: TGTGCCAGCAGTAGTCAGGCGGGGTATAATTCACCCCTCCACTTT; CDR3aa: CASSSQAGYNSPLHF
v_gene: TRBV18; j_gene: TRBJ2-1; abundance: .; d_gene: TRBD2; CDR3nt: TGTGCCAGCTCAGGACTAGCGGAACTGATGAACGGTGAGCAGTTCTTC; CDR3aa: CASSGLAELMNGEQFF
v_gene: TRBV28; j_gene: TRBJ2-7; abundance: .; d_gene: .; CDR3nt: TGTGCCAGCAGTGCCCTTCGGGGGACGGCGGCCTTTTACGAGCAGTACTTC; CDR3aa: CASSALRGTAAFYEQYF
v_gene: TRBV24-1; j_gene: TRBJ2-5; abundance: .; d_gene: .; CDR3nt: TGTGCCACCAGTGACCCAAACAGGGGAGGAGAGACCCAGTACTTC; CDR3aa: CATSDPNRGGETQYF
v_gene: TRBV9; j_gene: TRBJ1-1; abundance: .; d_gene: .; CDR3nt: TGTGCCAGCAGCGTAGGGCCACAGGTCCTTTGGGACACTGAAGCTTTCTTT; CDR3aa: CASSVGPQVLWDTEAFF